The clone carrying this T cell receptor (beta chain) was picked up many times. No antigen is known for it. TCRdb reprocessed the reads with MiXCR, giving one entry per CDR3 protein. The sample has around 900,000 distinct CDR3 sequences; roughly 31% are singletons. The data were obtained in a study of T cell repertoires in cytomegalovirus infection. Germline loops: CDR1 SGHVS, CDR2 FNYEAQ. This CDR3 is built from 20 residues. V shed 5 bases and J 2 bases; nucleotides not matched to a gene: 19. Study outcomes and limitations: Summed frequency of shared TCR beta families picked out CMV carriers who also had the relevant HLA.

This TCR came from a human donor in good health (CMV status not recorded). Some clones in this sample may be carry-over from other donors' samples. The material sequenced was cultured CD8+ T cells from PBMCs, taken from culture after CMV antigen stimulation. The rearrangement uses TRBV7-6 and TRBJ2-2; TRBD2 agrees at 8 bases. CDR3 protein: CASSPKGLELADTNTGELFF. As DNA, the CDR3 is TGTGCCAGCAGCCCAAAGGGTCTTGAACTAGCGGATACTAACACCGGGGAGCTGTTTTTT.